Following are 10 T cell receptor beta chains from one sample sequenced in a study of T cells in localized non-small cell lung cancer. Assay used: immunoSEQ multiplex PCR; TCRdb lists only in-frame clones, some missing. The sample lists roughly 36,000 clones; roughly nine tenths were seen once. Sequenced here: PBMCs, sampled before any cancer treatment. The receptors originated from a man aged 35-75 years with stage II lung adenocarcinoma.

J is TRBJ2-1 and V is TRBV5-1, with 11 bases identical to TRBD2. V was clipped by 3 bases and J by 5 bases; unmatched bases: 7. The CDR3 is made up of 16 amino acids. In germline, CDR1 is SGHRS, CDR2 YFSETQ. The CDR3 bases are TGCGCCAGCAGCTACACCGGGACTAGCGGTAACAATGAGCAGTTCTTC. Amino acid sequence: CASSYTGTSGNNEQFF.

The chain is built from TRBV5-1 and TRBJ2-1, with 9 nucleotides matching TRBD2. Germline V gene data show CDR1 as SGHRS and CDR2 as YFSETQ. The V and J ends lost 4 bases and 7 bases, in that order; junction bases with no gene match: 12. The length of the CDR3 is 16 residues. The CDR3 bases are TGCGCCAGCAGCCCCGGGGGCGGGAGGGCCTGGAATGAGCAGTTCTTC. Its translation is CASSPGGGRAWNEQFF.

CDR3 sequence reads: CASSQGNMNTEAFF. The CDR3 region has the DNA TGTGCCAGCAGCCAAGGAAACATGAACACTGAAGCTTTCTTT. The rearrangement links TRBV4-2 to TRBJ1-1; D remains ambiguous. V gave up 1 base and J gave up 0 bases, with 6 bases separating them. Germline-derived CDR1 and CDR2 are LGHNA and YNFKEQ. This CDR3 is 14 amino acids long.

The gene calls are TRBV4-3 and TRBJ2-2, with a possible D match to TRBD1 (6 bases). CDR3 length equals 16 residues. Germline V gene sequence: CDR1 LGHNA, CDR2 YSLEER. The V and J ends lost 3 bases and 2 bases respectively, with 13 bases between them. CDR3 loop: CASSQRQGLNTGELFF. CDR3 sequence (DNA): TGCGCCAGCAGCCAGAGGCAGGGGCTTAACACCGGGGAGCTGTTTTTT.

The chain employs TRBV9 and TRBJ2-6; tentatively, D is TRBD2 (6 bases). Germline loops: CDR1 SGDLS, CDR2 YYNGEE. The CDR3 is made up of 17 amino acids. Trimming took off 2 bases at V and 0 bases at J, with 12 bases between the two ends. The CDR3 region is CASSVGLPTSGANVLTF. In nucleotides, the CDR3 is TGTGCCAGCAGCGTGGGACTCCCGACCTCTGGGGCCAACGTCCTGACTTTC.

The V and J genes are TRBV4-1 and TRBJ1-1; 7 bases map to TRBD1. The CDR3 runs to 16 residues. J gave up 2 bases and V 3 bases, and 9 bases lay outside the gene matches. Germline loops: CDR1 MGHRA, CDR2 YSYEKL. The CDR3 protein is CASSQADRADNTEAFF. Here the CDR3 DNA reads TGCGCCAGCAGCCAGGCCGACAGGGCCGATAACACTGAAGCTTTCTTT.

This clone has a single count. CDR3 DNA sequence: TGCGCCAGCAGCCCCTACTCGGACGGAAACTATGGCTACACCTTC. Translation gives CASSPYSDGNYGYTF. This chain joins TRBV4-1 and TRBJ1-2; D not certain. Trimming took off 4 bases at V and 2 bases at J, with 14 bases between the two ends. The germline gives CDR1 MGHRA, CDR2 YSYEKL. This CDR3 spans 15 amino acids.

The chain employs TRBV14 and TRBJ2-1, with TRBD1 identical over 8 bases. The CDR3 is made up of 16 amino acids. CDR1 is SGHDN, CDR2 FVKESK, per germline. The J segment lost 8 bases and the V segment lost 2 bases, leaving 11 bases of the junction unmatched. CDR3 nucleotide sequence: TGTGCCAGCAGCCAACCCGGGGACAGGACGGGCCATGAGCAGTTCTTC. Its translation is CASSQPGDRTGHEQFF. The whole variable domain, remainder taken from reference TRBV14 and TRBJ2-1, is EAGVTQFPSHSVIEKGQTVTLRCDPISGHDNLYWYRRVMGKEIKFLLHFVKESKQDESGMPNNRFLAERTGGTYSTLKVQPAELEDSGVYFCASSQPGDRTGHEQFFGPGTRLTVL.

This rearrangement joins TRBV25-1 to TRBJ2-1; 11 bases are shared with TRBD2. This CDR3 region has 15 residues. The germline V gene has CDR1 MGHDK and CDR2 SYGVNS. V lost 2 bases to trimming and J lost 7 bases; unmatched junction nucleotides: 4. CDR3 region: CASSEGSGRVNEQFF. CDR3 DNA: TGTGCCAGCAGTGAAGGTAGCGGGAGGGTGAATGAGCAGTTCTTC. The variable domain in full, completed from reference TRBV25-1 and TRBJ2-1, reads EADIYQTPRYLVIGTGKKITLECSQTMGHDKMYWYQQDPGMELHLIHYSYGVNSTEKGDLSSESTVSRIRTEHFPLTLESARPSHTSQYLCASSEGSGRVNEQFFGPGTRLTVL.

The rearrangement uses TRBV28 and TRBJ1-1; possible D gene TRBD1, 5 bases. CDR1 is MDHEN, CDR2 SYDVKM, per germline. The CDR3 length is 16 residues. V gave up 1 base and J gave up 1 base, with 13 bases separating them. The CDR3 sequence is CASSLSGGRRNTEAFF. The CDR3 nucleotides read TGTGCCAGCAGTTTATCGGGGGGGAGGAGGAACACTGAAGCTTTCTTT.